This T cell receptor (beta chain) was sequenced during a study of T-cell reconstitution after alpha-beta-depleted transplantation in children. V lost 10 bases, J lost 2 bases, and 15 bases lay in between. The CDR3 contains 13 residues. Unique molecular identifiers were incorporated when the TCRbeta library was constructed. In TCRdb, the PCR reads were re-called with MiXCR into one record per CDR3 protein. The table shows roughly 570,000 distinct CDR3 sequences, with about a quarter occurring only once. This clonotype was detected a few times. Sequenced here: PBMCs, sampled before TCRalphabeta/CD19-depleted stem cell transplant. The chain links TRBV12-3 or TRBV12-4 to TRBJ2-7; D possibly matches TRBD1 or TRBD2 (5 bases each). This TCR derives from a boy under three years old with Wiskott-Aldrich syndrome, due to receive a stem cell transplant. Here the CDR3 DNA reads TGTGCCACGATGGGACCGACAACCTACGAGCAGTACTTC. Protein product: CATMGPTTYEQYF.